The next 14 T cell receptor beta chains were all read from a single sample in a study of cytotoxic CD8 clonotypes in ibrutinib-treated CLL. TCRdb keeps only in-frame clones here, not all; method: immunoSEQ multiplex PCR. Of about 160,000 clones listed, roughly 90% are singletons. The sample here was PBMCs, taken at disease progression, from a patient treated with ibrutinib. The receptor set was obtained from a human donor with chronic lymphocytic leukemia.

This rearrangement joins TRBV10-3 to TRBJ2-1, with 9 bases lining up with TRBD2. Germline V CDR1 and CDR2: ENHRY, SYGVKD. The CDR3 is 14 amino acids. V lost 6 bases, J lost 8 bases, and 8 bases stayed unmatched. CDR3 sequence: CAIRREGSRDEQFF. CDR3 in DNA: TGTGCCATCAGGCGGGAGGGGTCTAGGGATGAGCAGTTCTTC.

On this clone itself: The junction does not match germline at one end; this may be a read error. The chain recombines TRBV9 with TRBJ1-1; 7 bases are a match to TRBD1. The CDR3 extends over 15 amino acids. Germline CDR1 and CDR2: SGDLS and YYNGEE. The CDR3 spells CSSSEYRGMNTEAFF. CDR3 nucleotides: TGTTCCAGCAGCGAATACAGGGGTATGAACACTGAAGCTTTCTTT.

The chain combines TRBV5-4 with TRBJ1-4, with a tentative D call TRBD1 (5 bases). This CDR3 has 16 amino acids. Trimming stripped 4 bases from V and 6 bases from J, with 19 bases between. CDR1 and CDR2 from the germline V gene are SGHNT and YYREEE (reference sequence). CDR3 sequence: CASSPDSPGRDEKLFF. CDR3 nucleotide sequence: TGTGCCAGCAGCCCCGACAGCCCGGGGAGGGATGAAAAACTGTTTTTT.

J is TRBJ2-1 and V is TRBV7-2, with 7 positions matching TRBD1. Germline trimming cut 4 bases from V and 7 bases from J; bases unmatched to any gene: 10. The CDR3 sequence is 15 residues long. Germline V gene data show CDR1 as SGHTA and CDR2 as FQGNSA. The CDR3 nucleotides are TGTGCCAGCAGCTCGACAGGGAGCTTTAGAAATGAGCAGTTCTTC. Its protein is CASSSTGSFRNEQFF.

The J gene is TRBJ2-3, the V gene TRBV7-6; the match to TRBD1 covers 8 bases. Germline values: CDR1 SGHVS, CDR2 FNYEAQ. CDR3 length: 15 amino acids. With 5 bases clipped from V and 5 bases from J, the junction kept 9 bases outside the gene matches. In DNA form, the CDR3 reads TGTGCCAGCAGCACCCGGACAGGGTACAAAGATACGCAGTATTTT. This encodes CASSTRTGYKDTQYF.

This chain joins TRBV18 and TRBJ1-1, with D possibly TRBD1 on 5 matching bases. The CDR3 has 13 residues. Looked up from germline, CDR1 is KGHSH and CDR2 is LQKENI. The V and J ends lost 3 bases and 9 bases respectively, with 14 bases between them. CDR3 sequence (DNA): TGTGCCAGCTCACCCGACAGCGGAGCTCAAGCTTTCTTT. Protein sequence: CASSPDSGAQAFF. The full variable domain, its missing parts supplied by reference TRBV18 and TRBJ1-1, is NAGVMQNPRHLVRRRGQEARLRCSPMKGHSHVYWYRQLPEEGLKFMVYLQKENIIDESGMPKERFSAEFPKEGPSILRIQQVVRGDSAAYFCASSPDSGAQAFFGQGTRLTVV.

This rearrangement joins TRBV28 to TRBJ2-1, with 13 bases that match TRBD2. Unmatched junction bases numbered 8, after V lost 3 bases and J lost 6 bases. This CDR3 region has 17 residues. Germline CDR1 is MDHEN and CDR2 is SYDVKM. In nucleotides, the CDR3 is TGTGCCAGCAGTTTCTCACCGGGACTAGCGGGACGCAATGAGCAGTTCTTC. It yields the protein CASSFSPGLAGRNEQFF.

J is TRBJ2-7 and V is TRBV29-1, with D tentatively TRBD2 (5 bases). Trimming stripped 3 bases from V and 0 bases from J, with 9 bases between. CDR3 length equals 13 residues. Germline CDR1 SQVTM, CDR2 ANQGSEA. CDR3 loop: CSVDSGNSYEQYF. The CDR3 DNA reads as TGCAGCGTTGATTCCGGGAACTCCTACGAGCAGTACTTC.

The chain has TRBV5-8 and TRBJ1-4; D is uncertain. The CDR3 length is 12 residues. Trimming pared 7 bases from V and 4 bases from J, leaving 8 bases between. Germline V gives CDR1 SGHTS, CDR2 YDEGEE. CDR3 region: CASPQFNEKLFF. CDR3 DNA sequence: TGTGCCAGCCCACAGTTTAATGAAAAACTGTTTTTT.

This sequence joins TRBV19 and TRBJ1-2, with D tentatively TRBD1 (6 bases). The length of the CDR3 is 15 residues. Germline V CDR1 and CDR2: LNHDA, SQIVND (reference sequence). Deletions cut 5 bases from V and 4 bases from J, with 17 bases between. The CDR3 region is CASSRGHFGGYGYTF. The CDR3 DNA reads TGTGCCAGTAGTCGGGGACACTTCGGGGGCTATGGCTACACCTTC.

This chain links TRBV28 with TRBJ1-1, with D uncertain. Trimming took off 5 bases at V and 3 bases at J, with 10 bases between the two ends. The CDR3 is 13 residues long. Germline assignment: CDR1 MDHEN and CDR2 SYDVKM. Here the CDR3 DNA reads TGTGCCAGCAGTCCGAACCGACACACTGAAGCTTTCTTT. Its translation is CASSPNRHTEAFF.

V is TRBV5-3 and J is TRBJ1-4, with 9 positions matching TRBD1. TRBV5-3 is filed as an ORF, its function uncertain. V was pared by 2 bases and J by 2 bases, with 13 bases of the junction left unmatched. The CDR3 spans 19 residues. The chain's CDR3 is CARSFTRGQGKATNEKLFF. DNA for the CDR3: TGTGCCAGAAGCTTTACGCGGGGACAGGGTAAAGCCACTAATGAAAAACTGTTTTTT.

The count of this clone is one. The CDR3 bases are TGTGCCAGCAGCTATGGGGGGGGCCTATCGCCCTTCTATGGCTACACCTTC. Encoded protein: CASSYGGGLSPFYGYTF. The chain uses TRBV11-2 and TRBJ1-2, with D perhaps TRBD1 (6 bases). Trimming shortened V by 4 bases and J by 4 bases, and 22 bases separated the two germline ends. The germline V gene encodes CDR1 SGHAT and CDR2 FQNNGV. This CDR3 spans 17 amino acids.

The chain couples TRBV9 to TRBJ2-3; 12 positions match TRBD2. Trimming removed 0 bases from V and 2 bases from J; junction bases left unmatched: 7. CDR1 is SGDLS, CDR2 YYNGEE, per germline. CDR3 length: 18 residues. CDR3 protein: CASSVEGGLAGVTDTQYF. In nucleotides, the CDR3 is TGTGCCAGCAGCGTAGAAGGGGGACTAGCGGGCGTCACAGATACGCAGTATTTT.